This TCR beta chain was recorded in a study of cytomegalovirus exposure and HLA in healthy donors. Findings and limits, study-wide: Data from an earlier analysis indicated that most TCR beta V segments were productive either about 87% or about 30% of the time. It was shown in a later analysis that HLA-associated TCR beta chains were more clonally expanded than other, equally common chains.

In nominal health when sampled, donors likely had unrecorded immune exposures nonetheless. The study ran its PCR with 60 Vbeta and 13 Jbeta primers. The assay was immunoSEQ multiplex PCR, and TCRdb's table has in-frame clones only and misses some. The sample gives about 160,000 clones, less than 80% of which show up once; 2% to 2.5% is in the top ten. The V end lost 6 bases, the J end lost 5 bases, and 19 bases lay between the germline ends. Per the germline V gene, CDR1 is SGHAT and CDR2 is FQNNGV. The CDR3 is 15 residues long. On this clone itself: The antigen is undetermined.

The receptor's source is a man aged 35-49 years in good health and CMV-seronegative. Sample: PBMCs. The gene calls are TRBV11-2 and TRBJ1-1; perhaps TRBD1 as D (5 bases). Here the CDR3 DNA reads TGTGCCAGCAGGGACTTTGCAGGGAGGATGACTGAAGCTTTCTTT. Its protein is CASRDFAGRMTEAFF.